These 21 T cell receptor beta chains were all obtained from the same sample, sequenced in a study of vaccination and CD4 T cells after COVID-19. The sample's treatment: roughly 11-day PBMC culture with coronavirus spike peptide pools or control peptides (ViraFEST assay). Cultured CD4+ T cell DNA was sequenced using the Oncomine TCR Beta short-read assay. TCRdb recomputed calls from the PCR reads with MiXCR, one row per CDR3 protein. The sample carries around 26,000 distinct CDR3 sequences, approximately 56% recorded once. These receptors' targets are unknown. Sequences were obtained from CD4+ T cells from blood, cultured in vitro. Source of these receptors: a human donor who had recovered from COVID-19.

The chain recombines TRBV7-9 with TRBJ1-6, with a weak D call TRBD1 (6 bases). There are 14 residues in the CDR3. Trimming took 8 bases from V and 9 from J, leaving 17 bases between them. Germline values: CDR1 SEHNR, CDR2 FQNEAQ (reference sequence). The CDR3 loop reads CASGNRAGGSPLHF. CDR3 bases: TGTGCCAGCGGAAACAGGGCCGGGGGTTCACCCCTCCACTTT.

V is TRBV10-3 and J is TRBJ2-7; TRBD2 matches 10 bases. Germline V CDR1 and CDR2: ENHRY, SYGVKD. V shed 3 bases, J shed 7 bases, and the junction held 21 bases outside the gene matches. This CDR3 has 19 residues. Here the CDR3 DNA reads TGTGCCATCAGTGAAAACCTACCGGGACTAGCGAGTTACGAGAGGGAGCAGTACTTC. Translated: CAISENLPGLASYEREQYF.

This sequence joins TRBV5-4 and TRBJ2-3; D is uncertain. Germline CDR1 SGHNT, CDR2 YYREEE (reference sequence). The CDR3 has 11 residues. Trimming removed 9 bases at V and 4 bases at J, with 9 bases between. The CDR3 sequence is CATARADTQYF. The CDR3 DNA follows: TGTGCCACCGCTAGGGCAGATACGCAGTATTTT. The whole variable domain, filled in from reference TRBV5-4 and TRBJ2-3, reads ETGVTQSPTHLIKTRGQQVTLRCSSQSGHNTVSWYQQALGQGPQFIFQYYREEENGRGNFPPRFSGLQFPNYSSELNVNALELDDSALYLCATARADTQYFGPGTRLTVL.

This clonotype was detected a few times. At one boundary the junction diverges from the germline segment, which might be a read error. V usage is TRBV11-3 and J usage is TRBJ2-3; D is ambiguous. This CDR3 has 12 amino acids. Germline V gene sequence: CDR1 SGHNT, CDR2 YENEEA. The CDR3 sequence is CASSLGLGRLNF. CDR3 in DNA: TGTGCCAGCAGCTTAGGTCTTGGCCGCCTCAACTTT.

This clonotype is medium-sized in the sample. The V gene is TRBV6-1, the J gene TRBJ1-2; weak D call: TRBD1 (5 bases). V shed 7 bases and J shed 2 bases, with 11 bases lying between them. This CDR3 comprises 13 residues. The germline V gene has CDR1 MNHNS and CDR2 SASEGT. CDR3: CASTTGGNYGYTF. For the CDR3, the DNA is TGTGCCAGCACCACGGGGGGGAACTATGGCTACACCTTC.

V gene TRBV20-1 combines with J gene TRBJ2-4; D not certain. Germline V gives CDR1 DFQATT, CDR2 SNEGSKA (reference sequence). Trimming removed 3 bases at V and 9 bases at J, with 9 bases between. CDR3 length equals 11 residues. The DNA for the CDR3 is TGCAGTGCTAGCCCGGCCGCCATTCAGTACTTC. Its translation: CSASPAAIQYF.

The V gene is TRBV7-8, the J gene TRBJ2-5, with 9 bases matching TRBD2. The length of the CDR3 is 13 residues. J lost 4 bases, V lost 3 bases, and 0 bases had no gene match. Germline CDR1 reads SGHVS; CDR2 reads FQNEAQ. The CDR3 sequence: CASSFSGRETQYF. The DNA of the CDR3 is TGTGCCAGCAGCTTTAGCGGGAGAGAGACCCAGTACTTC.

This clonotype was counted only a few times. V and J are TRBV2 and TRBJ1-6; weak D call: TRBD1 (5 bases). Per the germline V gene, CDR1 is SNHLY and CDR2 is FYNNEI. This CDR3 comprises 13 residues. The V and J ends lost 7 bases and 11 bases respectively, with 15 bases between them. The CDR3 is CASKLRGMTPLHF. DNA for the CDR3: TGTGCCAGCAAGTTGCGGGGGATGACACCCCTCCACTTT.

J is TRBJ2-7 and V is TRBV12-3 or TRBV12-4; 8 bases are shared with TRBD1. The ends lost 5 bases at V and 1 base at J; junction bases unmatched: 10. The length of the CDR3 is 16 residues. In DNA form, the CDR3 reads TGTGCCAGCAGTGCCGACAGGGGATTTTTATCCTACGAGCAGTACTTC. This sequence encodes CASSADRGFLSYEQYF.

This CDR3 reads CSANFPAGRETQYF. The CDR3 nucleotides read TGCAGTGCTAATTTTCCAGCGGGTAGGGAGACCCAGTACTTC. The chain recombines TRBV20-1 with TRBJ2-5; a weak D match, TRBD2 (6 bases). The CDR3 is 14 residues long. V was trimmed by 4 bases and J by 5 bases, leaving 17 bases between them. CDR1 DFQATT and CDR2 SNEGSKA come from the germline V gene (reference sequence).

A few counts support this clonotype. The chain recombines TRBV19 with TRBJ2-2; D gene unclear. This CDR3 comprises 15 residues. V was clipped by 5 bases and J by 1 base, with 11 bases between them. The germline gives CDR1 LNHDA, CDR2 SQIVND (reference sequence). CDR3 bases: TGTGCCAGTAGTTTCTCAGCGCGGAACACCGGGGAGCTGTTTTTT. Residues: CASSFSARNTGELFF.

The chain employs TRBV20-1 and TRBJ2-5; TRBD2 agrees at 8 bases. In germline, CDR1 is DFQATT, CDR2 SNEGSKA (reference sequence). This CDR3 contains 12 residues. Here the CDR3 DNA reads TGCAGCGGCCGGGAGGGCCGAGAGACCCAGTACTTC. It is translated as CSGREGRETQYF.

This rearrangement joins TRBV6-1 to TRBJ2-7, with TRBD2 identical over 8 bases. Losses at the gene ends were 6 bases for V and 0 bases for J; bases not matched to a gene: 4. Germline V gives CDR1 MNHNS, CDR2 SASEGT. CDR3 size: 14 residues. The CDR3 bases are TGTGCCAGCAGAGTACTAGCGGACTCCTACGAGCAGTACTTC. This encodes CASRVLADSYEQYF.

This clonotype was counted a few times. The chain recombines TRBV27 with TRBJ2-2; D perhaps matches TRBD2 (5 bases). The CDR3 is 14 amino acids. V was pared by 6 bases and J by 4 bases, with 12 bases between. Looked up from germline, CDR1 is MNHEY and CDR2 is SMNVEV (reference sequence). As DNA, the CDR3 is TGTGCCAGCAGCCCCTCGGGGAGCACCGGGGAGCTGTTTTTT. As protein: CASSPSGSTGELFF.

The chain joins TRBV20-1 to TRBJ2-7, with D unclear. Trimming stripped 3 bases from V and 7 bases from J, with 13 bases between. The CDR3 loop spans 12 amino acids. From germline, CDR1 is DFQATT and CDR2 SNEGSKA (reference sequence). CDR3 nucleotide sequence: TGCAGTGCTAGCCCCAGCAGTTGGGAGCAGTACTTC. Translation: CSASPSSWEQYF.

This clonotype came up a few times. The chain joins TRBV6-5 to TRBJ1-1, with a tentative D call TRBD1 (6 bases). Trimming cost V 0 bases and J 5 bases, with 16 bases left between them. In germline, CDR1 is MNHEY, CDR2 SVGAGI. The CDR3 length is 16 residues. The CDR3 DNA reads as TGTGCCAGCAGTTACTCGGGGGGCGCGATTGGAACTGAAGCTTTCTTT. It codes for CASSYSGGAIGTEAFF.

This clonotype has only one observation. This rearrangement joins TRBV2 to TRBJ2-6; D is undetermined. Per germline, CDR1 SNHLY and CDR2 FYNNEI. The CDR3 is made up of 12 amino acids. The germline V and J ends were trimmed by 4 bases and 12 bases, with 10 bases remaining between them. The CDR3 region is CASSVTSGVLTF. CDR3 bases: TGTGCCAGCAGTGTGACGTCTGGCGTCCTGACTTTC.

The chain couples TRBV28 to TRBJ2-2; D uncertain. CDR1 is MDHEN, CDR2 SYDVKM, per germline. Trimming took off 6 bases at V and 2 bases at J, with 4 bases between the two ends. The CDR3 has 12 amino acids. CDR3 protein: CASRGNTGELFF. In DNA form, the CDR3 reads TGTGCCAGCAGGGGTAACACCGGGGAGCTGTTTTTT.

This clonotype has a handful of counts. This chain links TRBV2 with TRBJ1-5, with a tentative D call TRBD1 (6 bases). This CDR3 contains 13 residues. Germline loops: CDR1 SNHLY, CDR2 FYNNEI. V was clipped by 7 bases and J by 3 bases, with 10 bases between them. The CDR3 DNA reads TGTGCCAGCACGGGACAAATCAATCAGCCCCAGCATTTT. The encoded protein is CASTGQINQPQHF.

V and J are TRBV7-9 and TRBJ1-4, with 10 bases matching TRBD1. Trimming removed 5 bases from V and 8 bases from J; junction bases left unmatched: 5. Germline loops: CDR1 SEHNR, CDR2 FQNEAQ (reference sequence). The CDR3 is 14 residues long. This chain's CDR3 is CASSRDRGIEKLFF. CDR3 coding DNA: TGTGCCAGCAGCCGGGACAGGGGAATCGAAAAACTGTTTTTT.

This chain uses TRBV20-1 with TRBJ2-7; 7 nucleotides match TRBD2. Germline assignment: CDR1 DFQATT and CDR2 SNEGSKA (reference sequence). After removal of 6 bases from V and 2 bases from J, the junction contained 10 bases not matched to a gene. There are 14 residues in the CDR3. CDR3 sequence (DNA): TGCAGTGCCGCAAAGCGGGCGGGAGCCTACGAGCAGTACTTC. Translating it yields CSAAKRAGAYEQYF.